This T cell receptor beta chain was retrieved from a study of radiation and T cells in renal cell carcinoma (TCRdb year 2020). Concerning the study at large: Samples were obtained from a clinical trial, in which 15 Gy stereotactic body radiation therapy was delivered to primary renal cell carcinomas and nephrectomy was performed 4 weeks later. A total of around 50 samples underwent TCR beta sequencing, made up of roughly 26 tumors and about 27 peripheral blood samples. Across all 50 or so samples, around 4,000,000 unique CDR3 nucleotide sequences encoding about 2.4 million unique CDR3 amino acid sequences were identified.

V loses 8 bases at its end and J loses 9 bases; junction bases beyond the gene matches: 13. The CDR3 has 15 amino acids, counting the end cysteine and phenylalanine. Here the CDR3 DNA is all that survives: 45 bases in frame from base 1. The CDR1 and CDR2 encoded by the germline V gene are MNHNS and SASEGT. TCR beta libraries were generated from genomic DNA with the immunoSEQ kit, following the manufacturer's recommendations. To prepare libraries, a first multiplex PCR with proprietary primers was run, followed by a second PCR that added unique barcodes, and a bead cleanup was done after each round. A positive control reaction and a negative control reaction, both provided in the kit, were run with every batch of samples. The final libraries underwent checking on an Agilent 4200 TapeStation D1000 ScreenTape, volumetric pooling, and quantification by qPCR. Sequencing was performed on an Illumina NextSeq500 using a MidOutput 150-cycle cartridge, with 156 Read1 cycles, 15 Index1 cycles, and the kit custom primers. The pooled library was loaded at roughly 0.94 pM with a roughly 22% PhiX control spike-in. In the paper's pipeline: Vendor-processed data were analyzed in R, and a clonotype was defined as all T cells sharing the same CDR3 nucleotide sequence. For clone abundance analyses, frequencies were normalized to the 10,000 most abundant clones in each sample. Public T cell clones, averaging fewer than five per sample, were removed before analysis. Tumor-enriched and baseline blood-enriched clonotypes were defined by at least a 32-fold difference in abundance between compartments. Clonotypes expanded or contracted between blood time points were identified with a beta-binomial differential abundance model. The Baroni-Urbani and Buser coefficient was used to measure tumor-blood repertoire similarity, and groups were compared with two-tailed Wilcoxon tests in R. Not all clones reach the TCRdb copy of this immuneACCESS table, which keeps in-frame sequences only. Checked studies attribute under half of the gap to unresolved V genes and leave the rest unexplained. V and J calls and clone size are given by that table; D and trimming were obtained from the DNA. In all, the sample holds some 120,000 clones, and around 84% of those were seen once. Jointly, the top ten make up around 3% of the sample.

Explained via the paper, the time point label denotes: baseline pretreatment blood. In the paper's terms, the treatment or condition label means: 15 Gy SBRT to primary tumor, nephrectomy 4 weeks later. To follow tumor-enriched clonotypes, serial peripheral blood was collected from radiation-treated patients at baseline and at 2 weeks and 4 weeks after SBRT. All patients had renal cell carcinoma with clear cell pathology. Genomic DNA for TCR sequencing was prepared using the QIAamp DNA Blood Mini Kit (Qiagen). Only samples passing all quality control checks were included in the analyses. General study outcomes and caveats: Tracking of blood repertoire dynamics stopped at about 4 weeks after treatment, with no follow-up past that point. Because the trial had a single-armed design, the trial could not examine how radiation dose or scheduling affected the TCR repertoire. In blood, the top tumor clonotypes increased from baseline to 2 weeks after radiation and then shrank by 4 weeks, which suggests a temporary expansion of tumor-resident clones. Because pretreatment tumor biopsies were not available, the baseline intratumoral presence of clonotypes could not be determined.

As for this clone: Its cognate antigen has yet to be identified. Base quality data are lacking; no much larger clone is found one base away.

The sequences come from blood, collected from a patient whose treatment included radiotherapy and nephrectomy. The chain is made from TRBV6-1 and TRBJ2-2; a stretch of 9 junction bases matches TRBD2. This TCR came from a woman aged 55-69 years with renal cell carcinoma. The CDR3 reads CASSYAGTSIRELFF. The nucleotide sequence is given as TGTGCCAGCTCTTACGCCGGGACTAGCATCCGGGAGCTGTTTTTT.